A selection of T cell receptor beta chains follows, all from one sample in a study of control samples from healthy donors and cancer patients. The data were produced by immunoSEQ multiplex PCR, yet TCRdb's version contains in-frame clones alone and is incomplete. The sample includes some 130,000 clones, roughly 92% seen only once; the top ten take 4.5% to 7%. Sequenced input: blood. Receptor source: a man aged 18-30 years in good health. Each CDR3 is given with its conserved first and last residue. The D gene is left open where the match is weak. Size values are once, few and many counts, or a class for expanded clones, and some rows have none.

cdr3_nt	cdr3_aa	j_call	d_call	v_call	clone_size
TGTGCCAGCAGTTACCGTAGCGGGGGGGGGAATGAGCAGTTCTTC	CASSYRSGGGNEQFF	TRBJ2-1	TRBD2	TRBV6-5	NA
TGTGCCAGCAGTCCCGAACTATTGGAGACCCAGTACTTC	CASSPELLETQYF	TRBJ2-5	NA	TRBV2	NA
TGTGCCAGCAGCGACGGACGGGCGAACACCGGGGAGCTGTTTTTT	CASSDGRANTGELFF	TRBJ2-2	NA	TRBV14	NA
TGTGCCAGCATCGACCCGGGAAGTGAAAAACTGTTTTTT	CASIDPGSEKLFF	TRBJ1-4	NA	TRBV6-5	NA
TGTGCCAGCAGCGTAGGGACAGGGATGGCAGAGAATGAGCAGTTCTTC	CASSVGTGMAENEQFF	TRBJ2-1	TRBD1	TRBV9	NA
TGCAGCGTCGGCACAGGGAGCGTCGGCACTGAAGCTTTCTTT	CSVGTGSVGTEAFF	TRBJ1-1	NA	TRBV29-1	NA
TGTGCCAGCAGTATTCTAGGGGCAGAGACCCAGTACTTC	CASSILGAETQYF	TRBJ2-5	NA	TRBV12-3/TRBV12-4	NA
TGTGCCAGCAGCCGCTGGACAGGGAACACCGGGGAGCTGTTTTTT	CASSRWTGNTGELFF	TRBJ2-2	TRBD1	TRBV14	NA
TGCGCCAGCAGCTTGAACAGGGAGTCGTCCTACAATGAGCAGTTCTTC	CASSLNRESSYNEQFF	TRBJ2-1	NA	TRBV5-1	NA
TGTGCCAGCAGTTTTCTAGGAGGGTTTGGCACCATATATTTT	CASSFLGGFGTIYF	TRBJ1-3	NA	TRBV28	NA
TGCGCCAGCAGCCGCTACGTGACCCCGGGGCAGAGCGCAGATACGCAGTATTTT	CASSRYVTPGQSADTQYF	TRBJ2-3	NA	TRBV5-1	NA
TGTGCCAGCAGTCAACCGGGACTAACACTCTACGAGCAGTACTTC	CASSQPGLTLYEQYF	TRBJ2-7	TRBD2	TRBV6-5	NA
TGTGCCAGCAGCCTATCCGTGACAGGGGTTGGCTATGGCTACACCTTC	CASSLSVTGVGYGYTF	TRBJ1-2	TRBD1	TRBV7-2	NA
TGCGCCAGCAGCCGACAGATCCAAGAGACCCAGTACTTC	CASSRQIQETQYF	TRBJ2-5	NA	TRBV4-1	NA
TGTGCCACCGTGGTTCGGGGCGAAAACATTCAGTACTTC	CATVVRGENIQYF	TRBJ2-4	NA	TRBV5-4	NA
TGCGCCAGCAGGGCAGAAAATCCTTATATGGCTAACACCTTC	CASRAENPYMANTF	TRBJ1-2	NA	TRBV10-2	NA
TGTGCCAGCAGCTTGGGGGCCGCGGGGGGATCTGGAAACACCATATATTTT	CASSLGAAGGSGNTIYF	TRBJ1-3	NA	TRBV7-6	NA
TGTGCCAGCAGCAGCACAGGGAGTCGTTCACCCCTCCACTTT	CASSSTGSRSPLHF	TRBJ1-6	NA	TRBV5-6	NA
TGCGCCAGCAGCCAAGGGGTTAACACCGGGGAGCTGTTTTTT	CASSQGVNTGELFF	TRBJ2-2	NA	TRBV5-1	NA
TGTGCCAGCAGTTACGACAGGGGGACGACCGAGCAGTACTTC	CASSYDRGTTEQYF	TRBJ2-7	TRBD1	TRBV6-5	NA
TGCGCCAGCAGCCAAGGGAGGCTTAGGACAGGATTAAGTCAAGATACGCAGTATTTT	CASSQGRLRTGLSQDTQYF	TRBJ2-3	TRBD1	TRBV4-1	few
TGTGCCAGCAGTTACGTCGCTAGCGGGGGGGAGCAGTTCTTC	CASSYVASGGEQFF	TRBJ2-1	TRBD2	TRBV6-5	NA
TGTGCCATCAGTGAGCCGGAGACTAGCGGGGGGTGGGAGACCCAGTACTTC	CAISEPETSGGWETQYF	TRBJ2-5	TRBD2	TRBV10-3	NA
TGTGCCAGCAGCTACGAAGGGGGAGAGACCCAGTACTTC	CASSYEGGETQYF	TRBJ2-5	NA	TRBV11-2	NA
TGTGCCAGCAGGGTAACAGGGGTCAATGAGCAGTTCTTC	CASRVTGVNEQFF	TRBJ2-1	TRBD1	TRBV12-3/TRBV12-4	NA
TGTGCCAGCAGCAAAGTTATAAGGGAAGCGGGTTTTTTC	CASSKVIREAGFF	TRBJ2-7	NA	TRBV21-1	NA
TGTGCCAGCAGTTTAAACAGGGCCCCCTTAGAGGGCTACACCTTC	CASSLNRAPLEGYTF	TRBJ1-2	NA	TRBV27	NA
TGTGCCAGCAGCTCCGGGGGGACAGGGGCGACTAATGAAAAACTGTTTTTT	CASSSGGTGATNEKLFF	TRBJ1-4	TRBD1	TRBV7-9	NA
TGTGCCAGCTCACTCGGGGAAACTGAAGCTTTCTTT	CASSLGETEAFF	TRBJ1-1	NA	TRBV18	NA
TGCGCCAGCAGCCGACCTGACGCTCCCCTCGATACGCAGTATTTT	CASSRPDAPLDTQYF	TRBJ2-3	NA	TRBV4-1	NA
TGCAGCTCGGGGGAGTACTATGGCTACACCTTC	CSSGEYYGYTF	TRBJ1-2	NA	TRBV29-1	NA
TGTGCCAGCAGCTTAGATTTTAGCGGGGGGGCATTAGAGACCCAGTACTTC	CASSLDFSGGALETQYF	TRBJ2-5	TRBD2	TRBV11-2	NA
TGCGCCAGCAGCTTGGCGGCCCTTAGCACAGATACGCAGTATTTT	CASSLAALSTDTQYF	TRBJ2-3	NA	TRBV5-1	NA
TGTGCCAGCTCACAGGGACAGGGGGCCTACAATGAGCAGTTCTTC	CASSQGQGAYNEQFF	TRBJ2-1	TRBD1	TRBV18	NA
TGTGCCAGCATTTTCATCCGGGACAGCCATGGCTACACCTTC	CASIFIRDSHGYTF	TRBJ1-2	TRBD1	TRBV2	once
TGCGCCAGCAGCTTGGCCAACTTTGGCTTAAGCTCTGGAAACACCATATATTTT	CASSLANFGLSSGNTIYF	TRBJ1-3	NA	TRBV5-1	NA
TGTGCCAGCAGCACTAGCAATCAGCCCCAGCATTTT	CASSTSNQPQHF	TRBJ1-5	NA	TRBV6-6	NA
TGTGCCAGTACCCTCAGGTGGGGGGACGGGGACTACAATGAGCAGTTCTTC	CASTLRWGDGDYNEQFF	TRBJ2-1	NA	TRBV19	few
TGTGCCAGCAGAGCCCGGGACTCCCGTCCGGCCCAGTACTTC	CASRARDSRPAQYF	TRBJ2-5	NA	TRBV9	NA
TGTGCCAGCAGCTTGGGACAGGGGGAAGGTATCGATGGCTACACCTTC	CASSLGQGEGIDGYTF	TRBJ1-2	TRBD1	TRBV7-9	once
TGCGCCAGCAGCCGGGACAGGGGGCGAGATACGCAGTATTTT	CASSRDRGRDTQYF	TRBJ2-3	TRBD1	TRBV5-1	NA